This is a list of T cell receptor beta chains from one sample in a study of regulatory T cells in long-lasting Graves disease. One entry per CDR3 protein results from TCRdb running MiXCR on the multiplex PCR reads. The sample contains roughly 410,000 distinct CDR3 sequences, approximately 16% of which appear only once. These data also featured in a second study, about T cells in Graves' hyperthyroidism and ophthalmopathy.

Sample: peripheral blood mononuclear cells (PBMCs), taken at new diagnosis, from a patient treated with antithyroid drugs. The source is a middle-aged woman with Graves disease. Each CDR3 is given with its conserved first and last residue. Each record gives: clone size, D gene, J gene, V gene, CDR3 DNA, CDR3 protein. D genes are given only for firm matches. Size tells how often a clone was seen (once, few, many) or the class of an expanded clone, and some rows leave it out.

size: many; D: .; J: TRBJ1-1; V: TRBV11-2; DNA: TGTGCCAGCAGCACACGGACGGACACTGAAGCTTTCTTT; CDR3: CASSTRTDTEAFF
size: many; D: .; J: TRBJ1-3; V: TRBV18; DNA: TGTGCCAGCTCACCACCCTCGGAATCTGGAAACACCATATATTTT; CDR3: CASSPPSESGNTIYF
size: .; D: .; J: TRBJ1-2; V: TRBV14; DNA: TGTGCCAGCAGCCAAGAGGGGACCCTACAACCCTACACCTTC; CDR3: CASSQEGTLQPYTF
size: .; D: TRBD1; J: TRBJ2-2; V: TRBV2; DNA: TGTGCCAGCAGCCCGACAGGGCCGGGGACCGGGGAGCTGTTTTTT; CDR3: CASSPTGPGTGELFF
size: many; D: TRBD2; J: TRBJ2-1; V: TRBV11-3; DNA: TGTGCCAGCAGCTTAGGCCAGCGGGAGGTCCAATCTGCGTTCTTC; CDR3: CASSLGQREVQSAFF
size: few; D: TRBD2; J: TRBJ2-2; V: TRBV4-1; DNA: TGCGCCAGCAGCGGACTAGCGGGGATGAACACCGGGGAGCTGTTTTTT; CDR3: CASSGLAGMNTGELFF
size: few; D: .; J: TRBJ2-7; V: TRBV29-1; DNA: TGCAGCGTTGAAGTGGAGGGCTACGAGCAGTACTTC; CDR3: CSVEVEGYEQYF
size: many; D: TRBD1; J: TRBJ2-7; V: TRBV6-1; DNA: TGTGCCAGCAGTGAACTTCACGGGACAGGACCCTACGAGCAGTACTTC; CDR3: CASSELHGTGPYEQYF
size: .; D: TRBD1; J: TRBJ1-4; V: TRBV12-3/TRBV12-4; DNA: TGTGCCAGCAGGAGAGGGACAGGGTTGATCGAAAAACCGTTTTTT; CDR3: CASRRGTGLIEKPFF
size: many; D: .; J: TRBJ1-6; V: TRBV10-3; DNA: TGTGCCATCAGTGAGAGACAGGATAATTCACCCCTCCACTTT; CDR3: CAISERQDNSPLHF
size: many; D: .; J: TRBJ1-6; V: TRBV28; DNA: TGTGCCAGCAGTATTCGACAGGTTCCGAATTCACCCCTCCACTTT; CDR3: CASSIRQVPNSPLHF
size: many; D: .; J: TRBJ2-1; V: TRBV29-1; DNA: TGCAGCGTTGACGGCGGCAATGAGCAGTTCTTC; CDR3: CSVDGGNEQFF
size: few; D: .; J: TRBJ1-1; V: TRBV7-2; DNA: TGTGCCAGCAGCTTAGGGGCCGGGGAGAACACTGAAGCTTTCTTT; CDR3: CASSLGAGENTEAFF
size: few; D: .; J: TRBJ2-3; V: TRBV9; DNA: TGTGCCAGCAGCTATGTCGGCGGGCCTGCACAAGATACGCAGTATTTT; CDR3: CASSYVGGPAQDTQYF
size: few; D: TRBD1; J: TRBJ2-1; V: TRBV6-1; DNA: TGTGCCAGCAGACAGGGGGACTCCTACAATGAGCAGTTCTTC; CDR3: CASRQGDSYNEQFF
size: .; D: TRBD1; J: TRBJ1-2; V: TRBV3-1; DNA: TGTGCCAGCAGCCAATTCGGGACAGGGCATGGCTACACCTTC; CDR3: CASSQFGTGHGYTF
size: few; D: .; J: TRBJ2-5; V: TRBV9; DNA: TGTGCCAGCAGCGTAGGGGGAATACCCCAAGAGACCCAGTACTTC; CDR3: CASSVGGIPQETQYF
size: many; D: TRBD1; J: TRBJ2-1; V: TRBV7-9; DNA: TGTGCCAGCAGCCCCCGGACAGGGGTCGGCAATGAGCAGTTCTTC; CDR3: CASSPRTGVGNEQFF
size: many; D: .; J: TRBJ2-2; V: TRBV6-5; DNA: TGTGCCAGCAGTTTTTTTCAATACGGGGAGCTGTTTTTT; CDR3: CASSFFQYGELFF
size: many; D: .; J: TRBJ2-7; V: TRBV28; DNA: TGTGCCAGCAACCTCCGGCGCGCCGAGCAGTACTTC; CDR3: CASNLRRAEQYF
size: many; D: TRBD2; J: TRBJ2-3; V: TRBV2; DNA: TGTGCCAGCAGAACTAGCGGGAGGGCAGATACGCAGTATTTT; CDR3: CASRTSGRADTQYF
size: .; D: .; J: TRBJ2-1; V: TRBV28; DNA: TGTGCCAGCAGTTCCCCCTCCGGGACTGAGCAGTTCTTC; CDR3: CASSSPSGTEQFF
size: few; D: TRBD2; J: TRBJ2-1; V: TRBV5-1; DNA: TGCGCCAGCAGCTTCACTAGCGGTAAAGGGAATGAGCAGTTCTTC; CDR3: CASSFTSGKGNEQFF
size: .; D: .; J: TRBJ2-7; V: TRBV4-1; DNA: TGCGCCAGCAGCCAAGAGAGCTGGGCTTCAACCTACGAGCAGTACTTC; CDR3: CASSQESWASTYEQYF
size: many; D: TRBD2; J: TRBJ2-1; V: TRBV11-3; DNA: TGTGCCAGCAGCAGATCGGCGGGAGGTAACTACAATGAGCAGTTCTTC; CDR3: CASSRSAGGNYNEQFF
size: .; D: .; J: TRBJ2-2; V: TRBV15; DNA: TGTGCCACCAGCAGAGATACAGCGTCTGGCGGGGAGCTGTTTTTT; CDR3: CATSRDTASGGELFF
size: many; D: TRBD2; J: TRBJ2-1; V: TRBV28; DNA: TGTGCCAGCAGTGTTTCGGGGGGCTCCTACAATGAGCAGTTCTTC; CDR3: CASSVSGGSYNEQFF
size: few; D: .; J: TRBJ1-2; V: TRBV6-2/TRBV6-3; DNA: TGTGCCAGCAGTTACTCAAATGCGGGGACGGCCACTAACTATGGCTACACCTTC; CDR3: CASSYSNAGTATNYGYTF